A selection of T cell receptor beta chains follows, all from one sample in a study of CD8+ T cells in alopecia areata. Generated by immunoSEQ multiplex PCR, the TCRdb table keeps only in-frame clones and is missing some. The repertoire holds 200,000 to 250,000 clones, with 64% as singletons. The input for sequencing was CD4+ T cells sorted from blood, taken at week 4, from a patient treated with tofacitinib. Receptors originate from a human donor with alopecia areata. Both conserved end residues are part of each CDR3. A D gene is named only where the DNA matches it firmly. The size field is filled for only some rows; it gives once, few, many or a size class.

j_gene	d_gene	abundance	v_gene	CDR3nt	CDR3aa
TRBJ2-3	NA	NA	TRBV25-1	TGTGCCAGCAGTCCCTTCTCAGGGGGCACAGATACGCAGTATTTT	CASSPFSGGTDTQYF
TRBJ2-7	NA	NA	TRBV27	TGTGCCAGCAGTTCGAGGGGGGGTCCTTACGAGCAGTACTTC	CASSSRGGPYEQYF
TRBJ1-6	TRBD1	NA	TRBV10-3	TGTGCCATCGGGGGGGACAGCCAAAATTCACCCCTCCACTTT	CAIGGDSQNSPLHF
TRBJ2-3	NA	NA	TRBV30	TGTGCCTGGAGTGGACAGAGCACAGATACGCAGTATTTT	CAWSGQSTDTQYF
TRBJ1-5	NA	once	TRBV30	TGTGCCTGGAGTTTAGGGAAAAATAGCAATCAGCCCCAGCATTTT	CAWSLGKNSNQPQHF
TRBJ1-2	TRBD1	few	TRBV7-9	TGTGCCAGCAGCCTCCGGACAGGGGACTATGGCTACACCTTC	CASSLRTGDYGYTF
TRBJ1-1	NA	NA	TRBV4-3	TGCGCCAGCAGCCAAACCCCGGGGGGCGGAACTGAAGCTTTCTTT	CASSQTPGGGTEAFF
TRBJ2-5	NA	NA	TRBV5-6	TGTGCCAGCAGGTGGGGTGTCCTACCGGGGGAGACCCAGTACTTC	CASRWGVLPGETQYF
TRBJ2-2	NA	few	TRBV5-1	TGCGCCAGCAGCTTGGGGATTAAGGGCCAGGGAGGCACCGGGGAGCTGTTTTTT	CASSLGIKGQGGTGELFF
TRBJ1-3	NA	NA	TRBV4-3	TGCGCCAGCAGCCTCAGCACTTCTGGAACTGGAAACACCATATATTTT	CASSLSTSGTGNTIYF
TRBJ2-2	NA	once	TRBV30	TGTGCCTGGAGTGTACTCGGTAGGGGGGAGCTGTTTTTT	CAWSVLGRGELFF
TRBJ2-1	TRBD2	few	TRBV2	TGTGCCAGCATAATAGCGGGACTAGCGAGAAATGAGCAGTTCTTC	CASIIAGLARNEQFF
TRBJ2-5	TRBD2	NA	TRBV7-3	TGTGCCAGCAGCCGCGGACTAGAAGAGACCCAGTACTTC	CASSRGLEETQYF
TRBJ2-7	NA	NA	TRBV6-5	TGTGCCAGCAGTTACACCCAGACAGGTTCCTACGAGCAGTACTTC	CASSYTQTGSYEQYF
TRBJ2-7	NA	few	TRBV30	TGTGCCTGGAGTGGATCCTACGAGCAGTACTTC	CAWSGSYEQYF
TRBJ1-5	TRBD1	NA	TRBV9	TGTGCCAGCAGCTTGGGACAGGACAATCAGCCCCAGCATTTT	CASSLGQDNQPQHF
TRBJ1-4	NA	NA	TRBV11-3	TGTGCCAGCAGCCCCCCCGGGGGTAATGAAAAACTGTTTTTT	CASSPPGGNEKLFF
TRBJ2-7	TRBD1	NA	TRBV29-1	TGCAGCGTGGCAACCCAGGGGGATTCGTACGAGCAGTACTTC	CSVATQGDSYEQYF
TRBJ1-1	NA	NA	TRBV20-1	TGCAGTGCTAGCTTGGTCACTGAAGCTTTCTTT	CSASLVTEAFF
TRBJ2-2	NA	NA	TRBV19	TGTGCCAGTAGTATAGGGGGGGCCGGCGGGGAGCTGTTTTTT	CASSIGGAGGELFF
TRBJ2-4	NA	once	TRBV18	TGTGCCAGCTCACCACGGCAGGGAGGCATTCAGTACTTC	CASSPRQGGIQYF
TRBJ2-7	TRBD2	NA	TRBV25-1	TGTGCCAGCAGTGGGCCCTCCACGGGACTAGCGGGGTTCTACGAGCAGTACTTC	CASSGPSTGLAGFYEQYF
TRBJ2-7	NA	few	TRBV5-1	TGCGCCAGCAGCTTGGAGCGAGGCGAGCAGTACTTC	CASSLERGEQYF
TRBJ1-2	TRBD1	NA	TRBV29-1	TGCAGCGTTCGGCCGGGACAGGGGGCAAGCCGGTATGGCTACACCTTC	CSVRPGQGASRYGYTF
TRBJ2-6	NA	NA	TRBV1	TGCACCAGCAGCCCTCCGGACAGGGGGCAGGTATACTCTGGGGCCAACGTCCTGACTTTC	CTSSPPDRGQVYSGANVLTF
TRBJ2-5	NA	NA	TRBV7-9	TGTGCCAGCAGCTTAGGGCGTCGGGGGTCACAAGAGACCCAGTACTTC	CASSLGRRGSQETQYF
TRBJ2-3	TRBD1	few	TRBV30	TGTGCCTGGAGTAGGGGACAGGGTGTGATCACAGATACGCAGTATTTT	CAWSRGQGVITDTQYF